This T cell receptor (beta chain) derives from a study of T cell responses to AZD1222 COVID-19 vaccine. Comment on this clone: Its antigen remains unidentified.

Doses given second, at about 4 or about 12 weeks, were pooled. Study-wide points: In a largely white British group with more females than males, clonal diversity was possibly underestimated. In all cases, repertoires were sampled only after the peak T cell response.

The CDR3 runs 14 residues. V was trimmed by 3 bases and J by 0 bases, leaving 8 bases between them. Germline V gives CDR1 MDHEN, CDR2 SYDVKM. Assay used: immunoSEQ multiplex PCR; TCRdb lists only in-frame clones, some missing. The repertoire holds more than 85,000 clones, with roughly 86% as singletons. The V and J genes are TRBV28 and TRBJ1-1, with a possible D match to TRBD1 (5 bases). This TCR derives from an adult who received the AZD1222 COVID-19 vaccine. Sequences were derived from peripheral blood, sampled 28 days after the second AZD1222 dose. The CDR3 region is CASSLYRLNTEAFF. The CDR3 DNA follows: TGTGCCAGCAGTTTGTACAGGCTGAACACTGAAGCTTTCTTT.